A single sample is the source of the 28 T cell receptor beta chains below, sequenced in a study of T cells in Graves' hyperthyroidism and ophthalmopathy. RNA transcripts gave rise to amplified TCR beta CDR3 regions. TCR CDR3 underwent first-round RT-PCR with the HTBI primer set. Each CDR3 protein gets one entry after TCRdb re-called the multiplex PCR reads with MiXCR. This repertoire shows some 500,000 distinct CDR3 sequences, over 13% found once; its top ten account for 15% to 20%. Sequenced material: blood. The receptor set was obtained from a woman between 18 and 29 years old with Graves' hyperthyroidism.

The sample holds many counts of this clonotype. This chain uses TRBV20-1 with TRBJ1-1, with D unclear. In germline, CDR1 is DFQATT, CDR2 SNEGSKA (reference sequence). CDR3 length: 13 amino acids. Trimming took 3 bases from V and 4 from J, leaving 12 bases between them. CDR3 nucleotide sequence: TGCAGTGCTAGGTGGCGGGCGAGCACTGAAGCTTTCTTT. It codes for CSARWRASTEAFF.

This clonotype was recorded at least ten times. This chain links TRBV6-5 with TRBJ1-2; no definite D call. CDR1 and CDR2 from the germline V gene are MNHEY and SVGAGI. The CDR3 loop spans 14 amino acids. The ends were cut back, 0 bases at V and 5 bases at J, with 10 bases in the middle. CDR3 sequence: CASSYSTGGYGYTF. The CDR3 DNA reads as TGTGCCAGCAGTTACTCGACGGGAGGGTATGGCTACACCTTC.

This clonotype was recorded at least ten times. The chain combines TRBV5-1 with TRBJ2-1; 8 bases match TRBD2. The J segment lost 0 bases and the V segment lost 4 bases, leaving 6 bases of the junction unmatched. Per germline, CDR1 SGHRS and CDR2 YFSETQ. This CDR3 has 16 residues. CDR3 in DNA: TGCGCCAGCAGCCCAGTAGCGGGATCCTCCTACAATGAGCAGTTCTTC. It specifies CASSPVAGSSYNEQFF. The variable domain in full, completed from reference TRBV5-1 and TRBJ2-1, reads KAGVTQTPRYLIKTRGQQVTLSCSPISGHRSVSWYQQTPGQGLQFLFEYFSETQRNKGNFPGRFSGRQFSNSRSEMNVSTLELGDSALYLCASSPVAGSSYNEQFFGPGTRLTVL.

This clonotype was counted a few times. The chain carries TRBV19 and TRBJ1-2; 7 bases are shared with TRBD1. In germline, CDR1 is LNHDA, CDR2 SQIVND (reference sequence). V shed 1 base and J 4 bases; nucleotides not matched to a gene: 3. This CDR3 is 14 amino acids long. The CDR3 DNA follows: TGTGCCAGTAGTATAGGGGGACAGAGCTATGGCTACACCTTC. Its translation is CASSIGGQSYGYTF.

This clonotype came up many times. V and J are TRBV30 and TRBJ1-4; TRBD1 matches at 7 bases. This CDR3 has 14 residues. CDR1 and CDR2 (germline): GTSNPN, SVGIG (reference sequence). The V gene end was trimmed by 1 base and the J gene end by 8 bases; junction bases not matched to a gene: 7. The CDR3 loop reads CAWSEGAQEEKLFF. DNA for the CDR3: TGTGCCTGGAGTGAGGGGGCCCAGGAAGAAAAACTGTTTTTT. Full variable domain (missing parts from reference TRBV30 and TRBJ1-4): SQTIHQWPATLVQPVGSPLSLECTVEGTSNPNLYWYRQAAGRGLQLLFYSVGIGQISSEVPQNLSASRPQDRQFILSSKKLLLSDSGFYLCAWSEGAQEEKLFFGSGTQLSVL.

The table lists this clonotype with many counts. The J gene is TRBJ2-3, the V gene TRBV24-1; TRBD1 is a possible D gene (6 bases). The CDR3 totals 15 residues. Trimming shortened V by 3 bases and J by 1 base, and 10 bases separated the two germline ends. Germline CDR1 KGHDR, CDR2 SFDVKD. The CDR3 reads CATSDVGGGTDTQYF. The CDR3 DNA is TGTGCCACCAGTGATGTTGGGGGCGGCACAGATACGCAGTATTTT.

J is TRBJ1-5 and V is TRBV30; D not certain. Trimming removed 3 bases from V and 5 bases from J, with 11 bases in between. The CDR3 is 13 residues long. Germline V CDR1 and CDR2: GTSNPN, SVGIG (reference sequence). The CDR3 DNA is TGTGCCTGGAGGGGGAGGCGAGATCAGCCCCAGCATTTT. Translated: CAWRGRRDQPQHF.

This clonotype was counted at least ten times. This chain uses TRBV6-1 with TRBJ1-1; D unresolved. Trimming shortened V by 6 bases and J by 0 bases, and 14 bases separated the two germline ends. This CDR3 contains 15 residues. Per germline, CDR1 MNHNS and CDR2 SASEGT. CDR3 sequence reads: CASRKAAVMNTEAFF. CDR3 DNA sequence: TGTGCCAGCAGAAAGGCAGCCGTAATGAACACTGAAGCTTTCTTT.

This clonotype occurred many times. This chain connects TRBV3-1 to TRBJ2-2, with 11 bases matching TRBD2. The ends lost 4 bases at V and 6 bases at J; junction bases unmatched: 16. The CDR3 is made up of 19 amino acids. CDR1 LGHDT and CDR2 YNNKEL come from the germline V gene (reference sequence). The CDR3 coding sequence is TGTGCCAGCAGCCCCCCTCCTAGCGGGAGGTCGCCGGCTGCCGGGGAGCTGTTTTTT. Amino acids: CASSPPPSGRSPAAGELFF.

Concerning this clonotype: Sequence at one end of the junction differs from germline and may be a read error. V is TRBV5-1 and J is TRBJ1-5; D may be TRBD1 (6 bases). Germline V gives CDR1 SGHRS, CDR2 YFSETQ. The length of the CDR3 is 15 residues. CDR3 DNA: TGCACCAGCAGCTTTGCGGGGGCCAGCAATCAGCCCCAGCATTTT. Its protein product is CTSSFAGASNQPQHF.

The chain carries TRBV14 and TRBJ2-2, with 7 nucleotides matching TRBD1. CDR3 length: 13 amino acids. Germline trimming cut 8 bases from V and 7 bases from J; bases unmatched to any gene: 7. Per the germline V gene, CDR1 is SGHDN and CDR2 is FVKESK. CDR3 loop: CASGSTGIGELFF. The CDR3 nucleotides are TGTGCCAGCGGCTCGACAGGGATCGGGGAGCTGTTTTTT.

The CDR3 loop is CASSWDVYNEQFF. DNA of the CDR3: TGTGCCAGCAGTTGGGACGTATACAATGAGCAGTTCTTC. The J gene is TRBJ2-1, the V gene TRBV12-3 or TRBV12-4; D is possibly TRBD1 or TRBD2 (5 bases each). Trimming stripped 4 bases from V and 4 bases from J, with 8 bases between. CDR3 size: 13 residues.

There are many counts of this clonotype. This chain uses TRBV29-1 with TRBJ2-6, with TRBD1 matching over 7 bases. The V and J ends lost 6 bases and 2 bases, in that order; junction bases with no gene match: 10. The CDR3 spans 16 residues. The germline CDR1 and CDR2 sequences are SQVTM and ANQGSEA. The CDR3 region is CSVEDRPSTGANVLTF. CDR3 nucleotide sequence: TGCAGCGTGGAGGACAGGCCTTCAACTGGGGCCAACGTCCTGACTTTC.

This rearrangement joins TRBV10-2 to TRBJ2-7; 9 bases are shared with TRBD2. Germline V CDR1 and CDR2: WSHSY, SAAADI. V lost 2 bases and J lost 7; bases outside the gene matches: 12. The CDR3 has 16 residues. The CDR3 here is CASSERRASGTGEQYV. The CDR3 DNA reads TGCGCCAGCAGTGAGAGGAGGGCTAGCGGGACTGGAGAGCAGTACGTC.

A single count supports this clonotype. V usage is TRBV2 and J usage is TRBJ1-2; D is perhaps TRBD1 (5 bases). Looked up from germline, CDR1 is SNHLY and CDR2 is FYNNEI. Trimming shortened V by 11 bases and J by 6 bases, and 10 bases separated the two germline ends. This CDR3 comprises 10 residues. The CDR3 DNA is TGTGCCCAGGGTAGACATGGCTACACCTTC. Its translation: CAQGRHGYTF.

On this clonotype itself: This may stem from a read error, because a much larger clone lies one nucleotide away. The chain has TRBV6-5 and TRBJ1-5; D possibly corresponds to TRBD1 (6 bases). The germline V and J ends were trimmed by 0 bases and 6 bases, with 12 bases remaining between them. Per germline, CDR1 MNHEY and CDR2 SVGAGI. The CDR3 length is 15 residues. For the CDR3, the DNA is TGTGCCAGCAGTTACTCGAGGAAGGGGGTTCAGCCCCAGCATTTT. As protein: CASSYSRKGVQPQHF.

This clonotype was detected only a few times. A much larger clone is a single base away; this may be a read error. The CDR3 end shows no conserved phenylalanine or tryptophan, and so a read error is likely. DNA for the CDR3: TGTGCCAGCAGTGTACCCTCAGGCTATGGCTACACCTCC. It codes for CASSVPSGYGYTS. The gene calls are TRBV12-3 or TRBV12-4 and TRBJ1-2, with D hard to call. The CDR3 spans 13 residues. V lost 5 bases to trimming and J lost 4 bases, with 11 bases between them.

This clonotype came up many times. This chain links TRBV7-9 with TRBJ2-1; D is unclear. V dropped 5 bases and J dropped 2 bases, with 16 bases sitting between them. The CDR3 extends over 16 amino acids. CDR1 and CDR2 from the germline V gene are SEHNR and FQNEAQ (reference sequence). In nucleotides, the CDR3 is TGTGCCAGCAGCCCTAGGTCCAGTGCGGCCTACAATGAGCAGTTCTTC. Translating gives CASSPRSSAAYNEQFF.

This clonotype was counted many times. The J gene is TRBJ2-7, the V gene TRBV12-3 or TRBV12-4; tentative D call: TRBD1 (5 bases). The V and J ends lost 5 bases and 6 bases respectively, with 14 bases between them. This CDR3 spans 13 amino acids. The CDR3 reads CASSEQVLGEQYV. The CDR3 DNA sequence: TGTGCCAGCAGTGAACAGGTTCTTGGCGAGCAGTACGTC.

In this sample, this clonotype turned up many times. This chain links TRBV12-3 or TRBV12-4 with TRBJ1-6; D ambiguous. V dropped 5 bases and J dropped 10 bases, with 9 bases sitting between them. This CDR3 spans 12 amino acids. CDR3 in DNA: TGTGCCAGCAGTGTGGTTGAATCACCCCTCCACTTT. This sequence encodes CASSVVESPLHF.

This clonotype has at least ten counts. The genes are TRBV18 and TRBJ1-1, with a tentative D call TRBD1 (5 bases). The V end lost 2 bases, the J end lost 7 bases, and 11 bases lay between the germline ends. The CDR3 sequence is 13 residues long. CDR1 is KGHSH, CDR2 LQKENI, per germline. CDR3 sequence: CASSPVGDLEAFF. The CDR3 coding sequence is TGTGCCAGCTCACCAGTGGGGGACCTTGAAGCTTTCTTT. Combining the CDR3 with reference TRBV18 and TRBJ1-1 gives the whole variable domain NAGVMQNPRHLVRRRGQEARLRCSPMKGHSHVYWYRQLPEEGLKFMVYLQKENIIDESGMPKERFSAEFPKEGPSILRIQQVVRGDSAAYFCASSPVGDLEAFFGQGTRLTVV.

The sample holds a few counts of this clonotype. A much bigger clone sits one base away, suggesting this may be a read error. The V and J genes are TRBV18 and TRBJ1-1; tentative D call: TRBD1 (5 bases). The CDR3 length is 12 residues. Germline loops: CDR1 KGHSH, CDR2 LQKENI. CDR3 sequence reads: CASSPGATETFF. CDR3 nucleotides: TGTGCCAGCTCACCAGGGGCAACTGAAACTTTCTTT. Filled out from reference TRBV18 and TRBJ1-1, the complete variable domain reads NAGVMQNPRHLVRRRGQEARLRCSPMKGHSHVYWYRQLPEEGLKFMVYLQKENIIDESGMPKERFSAEFPKEGPSILRIQQVVRGDSAAYFCASSPGATETFFGQGTRLTVV.

CDR3 protein: CASSQEDRGPYGYTF. CDR3 bases: TGCGCCAGCAGCCAAGAGGACAGGGGGCCGTATGGCTACACCTTC. V is TRBV4-1 and J is TRBJ1-2, with 11 positions matching TRBD1. The V gene's germline CDR1 is MGHRA and CDR2 YSYEKL. The CDR3 is 15 residues long. V lost 0 bases and J lost 5; bases outside the gene matches: 2.

The sample holds many counts of this clonotype. The chain uses TRBV3-1 and TRBJ1-4; TRBD1 might be the D (5 bases). Germline assignment: CDR1 LGHDT and CDR2 YNNKEL (reference sequence). The ends were cut back, 4 bases at V and 8 bases at J, with 14 bases in the middle. The CDR3 contains 14 residues. In DNA form, the CDR3 reads TGTGCCAGCAGCCCGGGCAGGGCAGGGGAAAAACTGTTTTTT. It codes for CASSPGRAGEKLFF.

This clonotype has at least ten counts. The chain has TRBV6-1 and TRBJ2-3; D is ambiguous. The CDR3 sequence is 14 residues long. The germline gives CDR1 MNHNS, CDR2 SASEGT. V dropped 7 bases and J dropped 5 bases, with 16 bases sitting between them. CDR3 amino acids: CASTQTLTGDTQYF. The CDR3 DNA sequence: TGTGCCAGCACCCAGACTCTAACGGGAGATACGCAGTATTTT.

The gene calls are TRBV20-1 and TRBJ2-2; no clear D gene. The germline CDR1 and CDR2 sequences are DFQATT and SNEGSKA (reference sequence). V was clipped by 3 bases and J by 3 bases, with 14 bases between them. CDR3 length: 15 amino acids. This CDR3 is CSASKTDWYTGELFF. The CDR3 region has the DNA TGCAGTGCTAGTAAAACCGACTGGTACACCGGGGAGCTGTTTTTT.

J is TRBJ1-2 and V is TRBV6-1, with D possibly TRBD1 on 5 matching bases. Germline V gene lookup returns CDR1 MNHNS and CDR2 SASEGT. V lost 7 bases and J lost 3, with 15 bases in between. The CDR3 is 14 residues long. Written as DNA, the CDR3 is TGTGCCAGCACGCGGACGGGGGACGACTATGGCTACACCTTC. Residues: CASTRTGDDYGYTF.

This clonotype was observed many times. The rearrangement uses TRBV11-2 and TRBJ2-3; 10 positions agree with TRBD2. Germline V lookup: CDR1 SGHAT, CDR2 FQNNGV. V lost 0 bases and J lost 3; bases outside the gene matches: 3. This CDR3 spans 16 amino acids. CDR3 sequence (DNA): TGTGCCAGCAGCTTAGACGCGGGACTAGCGACAGATACGCAGTATTTT. Protein product: CASSLDAGLATDTQYF.